These 26 T cell receptor beta chains share one sample of origin, sequenced in a study of T cell changes during pregnancy in multiple sclerosis. The repertoire was sequenced with immunoSEQ multiplex PCR; TCRdb's copy has only in-frame clones and lacks some. The sample includes around 81,000 clones, 80% to 95% seen only once; the top ten take roughly 3.7%. The sample in question was peripheral blood, obtained after pregnancy. These receptors were taken from a female donor in good health, enrolled as a control in a pregnancy study.

This chain links TRBV5-6 with TRBJ2-7; D gene unclear. This CDR3 is 13 amino acids long. V dropped 1 base and J dropped 0 bases, with 5 bases sitting between them. Germline V gene lookup returns CDR1 SGHDT and CDR2 YYEEEE. The CDR3, as DNA: TGTGCCAGCAGCTTGACAGTCTCCTACGAGCAGTACTTC. It yields the protein CASSLTVSYEQYF.

The chain has TRBV4-2 and TRBJ2-3; D possibly corresponds to TRBD2 (6 bases). Germline-derived CDR1 and CDR2 are LGHNA and YNFKEQ. This CDR3 is built from 17 residues. V gave up 1 base and J gave up 0 bases, with 14 bases separating them. DNA for the CDR3: TGTGCCAGCAGCCAAGGGGATTGGGGGACTAGCACAGATACGCAGTATTTT. Translating gives CASSQGDWGTSTDTQYF.

The chain uses TRBV12-5 and TRBJ2-3, with 8 bases matching TRBD1. The V gene's germline CDR1 is LGHNT and CDR2 FRNRAP. The V gene end was trimmed by 3 bases and the J gene end by 2 bases; junction bases not matched to a gene: 7. The CDR3 spans 16 residues. CDR3 sequence reads: CASGFGRDRYTDTQYF. CDR3 coding DNA: TGTGCTAGTGGTTTCGGCCGGGACAGGTACACAGATACGCAGTATTTT.

J is TRBJ1-4 and V is TRBV6-1, with D hard to call. Looked up from germline, CDR1 is MNHNS and CDR2 is SASEGT. V was cut by 4 bases and J by 5 bases, with 11 bases left in between. The length of the CDR3 is 14 residues. DNA for the CDR3: TGTGCCAGCAGTGTAGGCTCAGGCAATGAAAAACTGTTTTTT. Its translation: CASSVGSGNEKLFF.

This chain links TRBV27 with TRBJ1-6; D gene ambiguous. The germline CDR1 and CDR2 sequences are MNHEY and SMNVEV (reference sequence). CDR3 length equals 14 residues. The ends were cut back, 2 bases at V and 7 bases at J, with 9 bases in the middle. CDR3 DNA sequence: TGTGCCAGCAGTTTAGAAGTACAAAATTCACCCCTCCACTTT. Translating it yields CASSLEVQNSPLHF.

This clone has only one observation. The genes are TRBV29-1 and TRBJ2-1; D remains ambiguous. The CDR3 loop spans 11 amino acids. Looked up from germline, CDR1 is SQVTM and CDR2 is ANQGSEA. Trimming took off 7 bases at V and 4 bases at J, with 8 bases between the two ends. DNA for the CDR3: TGCAGCGGAGAACTATACAATGAGCAGTTCTTC. Translating gives CSGELYNEQFF.

The chain is built from TRBV6-1 and TRBJ1-1; D is unclear. This CDR3 is built from 13 residues. V was cut by 6 bases and J by 1 base, with 9 bases left in between. CDR1 and CDR2 (germline): MNHNS, SASEGT. The CDR3 protein is CASRLNGNTEAFF. The CDR3 coding sequence is TGTGCCAGCAGACTAAACGGGAACACTGAAGCTTTCTTT.

The rearrangement links TRBV6-5 to TRBJ2-2; the match to TRBD1 covers 7 bases. Germline V CDR1 and CDR2: MNHEY, SVGAGI. Trimming cost V 2 bases and J 5 bases; bases outside gene matches: 5. The CDR3 extends over 15 amino acids. In DNA form, the CDR3 reads TGTGCCAGCAGTTACGTATACAGGGGAACCGGGGAGCTGTTTTTT. Its protein product is CASSYVYRGTGELFF.

The J gene is TRBJ1-6, the V gene TRBV27; D possibly corresponds to TRBD1 (5 bases). The CDR3 spans 14 residues. The V end was cut by 8 bases, the J end by 2 bases, with 10 bases between. CDR1 is MNHEY and CDR2 is SMNVEV in the germline V gene (reference sequence). The CDR3 region is CASSAGPYNSPLHF. Here the CDR3 DNA reads TGTGCCAGCTCGGCAGGGCCCTATAATTCACCCCTCCACTTT.

The chain joins TRBV27 to TRBJ2-5; possible D gene TRBD2, 6 bases. The germline gives CDR1 MNHEY, CDR2 SMNVEV (reference sequence). This CDR3 has 15 residues. The V gene lost 3 bases and the J gene lost 7 bases, with 18 bases spanning the gap. In DNA form, the CDR3 reads TGTGCCAGCAGTTTTGGGGGAAGTGGGGGGTGGACCCAGTACTTC. It translates to CASSFGGSGGWTQYF.

The chain uses TRBV11-3 and TRBJ2-1; 9 bases match TRBD2. Germline CDR1 and CDR2: SGHNT and YENEEA. The trim removed 1 base at V and 8 bases at J, leaving 6 bases unmatched. This CDR3 contains 15 residues. This CDR3 reads CASSLGLAGMDEQFF. CDR3 DNA sequence: TGTGCCAGCAGCTTAGGGCTAGCGGGAATGGATGAGCAGTTCTTC.

The chain employs TRBV4-1 and TRBJ2-5; D possibly corresponds to TRBD2 (5 bases). Between the trimmed V and J ends, which lost 1 base and 2 bases, there was a span of 17 bases. The germline V gene has CDR1 MGHRA and CDR2 YSYEKL. The CDR3 runs 17 residues. The CDR3 reads CASSQVPAEALQETQYF. CDR3 coding DNA: TGCGCCAGCAGCCAAGTCCCGGCGGAGGCTTTACAAGAGACCCAGTACTTC.

This rearrangement joins TRBV30 to TRBJ1-2, with D unresolved. CDR3 length equals 13 residues. V gave up 2 bases and J gave up 2 bases, with 9 bases separating them. The germline V gene encodes CDR1 GTSNPN and CDR2 SVGIG (reference sequence). The CDR3, as DNA: TGTGCCTGGAGTCTCCAACTAAACTATGGCTACACCTTC. Protein product: CAWSLQLNYGYTF.

This chain connects TRBV27 to TRBJ2-2; 12 nucleotides agree with TRBD2. The CDR3 loop spans 17 amino acids. V shed 2 bases, J shed 6 bases, and the junction held 7 bases outside the gene matches. Germline V CDR1 and CDR2: MNHEY, SMNVEV (reference sequence). DNA for the CDR3: TGTGCCAGCAGTTTACTAGCGGGGGGGCCTAAACCCGGGGAGCTGTTTTTT. Amino acid sequence: CASSLLAGGPKPGELFF.

This clone was found once. This chain connects TRBV6-5 to TRBJ2-3; TRBD2 aligns across 7 bases. There are 15 residues in the CDR3. Germline loops: CDR1 MNHEY, CDR2 SVGAGI. V shed 6 bases, J shed 1 base, and the junction held 7 bases outside the gene matches. The CDR3 loop reads CASRPFAGGTDTQYF. DNA for the CDR3: TGTGCCAGCAGACCCTTTGCGGGGGGCACAGATACGCAGTATTTT.

V is TRBV9 and J is TRBJ2-7; D is perhaps TRBD2 (5 bases). From germline, CDR1 is SGDLS and CDR2 YYNGEE. V was pared by 3 bases and J by 5 bases, with 15 bases between. This CDR3 spans 14 amino acids. CDR3 protein: CASSGGPFSDEQYF. CDR3 coding DNA: TGTGCCAGCAGCGGCGGACCATTTAGCGACGAGCAGTACTTC.

This chain links TRBV5-1 with TRBJ2-3; a possible D gene is TRBD1 (6 bases). V lost 10 bases, J lost 5 bases, and 23 bases lay in between. The CDR3 is 15 residues long. Germline V gives CDR1 SGHRS, CDR2 YFSETQ. The CDR3 sequence: CASSVGQPVKDTQYF. CDR3 bases: TGCGCCTCCTCGGTTGGACAGCCTGTTAAAGATACGCAGTATTTT.

This clone was detected only once. The chain combines TRBV28 with TRBJ2-5; 7 nucleotides align to TRBD1. CDR1 and CDR2 (germline): MDHEN, SYDVKM. The junction had 7 bases not matched to a gene; V was cut back by 6 bases and J by 3 bases. CDR3 length equals 14 residues. The CDR3 sequence is CASRGPGQKETQYF. Written as DNA, the CDR3 is TGTGCCAGCAGGGGCCCGGGACAGAAAGAGACCCAGTACTTC.

The chain carries TRBV14 and TRBJ1-2, with D perhaps matching TRBD1 (6 bases). V was pared by 0 bases and J by 0 bases, with 14 bases between. Germline V gene lookup returns CDR1 SGHDN and CDR2 FVKESK. CDR3 size: 17 residues. CDR3 region: CASSQDVGTPSNYGYTF. CDR3 nucleotides: TGTGCCAGCAGCCAAGACGTCGGGACACCATCTAACTATGGCTACACCTTC.

This clone was seen only once. The chain employs TRBV5-4 and TRBJ2-2; D call uncertain. The germline gives CDR1 SGHNT, CDR2 YYREEE (reference sequence). There are 12 residues in the CDR3. V lost 6 bases and J 0 bases, leaving 3 bases between the germline ends. CDR3 coding DNA: TGTGCCAGCATCGCGAACACCGGGGAGCTGTTTTTT. Protein: CASIANTGELFF.

The rearrangement joins TRBV7-6 to TRBJ2-5; 12 bases align to TRBD1. V was pared by 3 bases and J by 5 bases, with 1 base of the junction left unmatched. From germline, CDR1 is SGHVS and CDR2 FNYEAQ. This CDR3 region has 14 residues. The CDR3 DNA reads TGTGCCAGCAGCTTGGGACAGGGGGCTGAGACCCAGTACTTC. Protein: CASSLGQGAETQYF.

The chain recombines TRBV10-2 with TRBJ1-6, with D perhaps TRBD1 (5 bases). This CDR3 is 13 amino acids long. The V end lost 7 bases, the J end lost 8 bases, and 12 bases lay between the germline ends. CDR1 WSHSY and CDR2 SAAADI come from the germline V gene. CDR3 protein: CASNGGVYSPLHF. CDR3 in DNA: TGCGCCAGCAACGGGGGAGTCTATTCACCCCTCCACTTT.

V usage is TRBV5-1 and J usage is TRBJ2-1; 16 bases line up with TRBD2. Germline V lookup: CDR1 SGHRS, CDR2 YFSETQ. After removal of 4 bases from V and 5 bases from J, the junction contained 12 bases not matched to a gene. The CDR3 length is 19 residues. The CDR3 sequence: CASSLGLAGGPKGNNEQFF. The CDR3 bases are TGCGCCAGCAGCCTGGGACTAGCGGGAGGGCCTAAAGGGAACAATGAGCAGTTCTTC. The variable domain in full, completed from reference TRBV5-1 and TRBJ2-1, reads KAGVTQTPRYLIKTRGQQVTLSCSPISGHRSVSWYQQTPGQGLQFLFEYFSETQRNKGNFPGRFSGRQFSNSRSEMNVSTLELGDSALYLCASSLGLAGGPKGNNEQFFGPGTRLTVL.

This rearrangement joins TRBV5-1 to TRBJ1-4, with no clear D. The CDR3 contains 14 residues. CDR1 and CDR2 (germline): SGHRS, YFSETQ. Trimming stripped 0 bases from V and 4 bases from J, with 7 bases between. DNA for the CDR3: TGCGCCAGCAGCTTGGCGGGAATTAATGAAAAACTGTTTTTT. Translation gives CASSLAGINEKLFF.

This clone appeared once. The genes are TRBV13 and TRBJ2-5, with 10 bases aligning to TRBD1. J lost 2 bases, V lost 0 bases, and 6 bases had no gene match. The CDR3 runs 17 residues. Germline-derived CDR1 and CDR2 are PRHDT and FYEKMQ (reference sequence). CDR3 bases: TGTGCCAGCAGCTTAGGCGGGACAGGGGACGGTCAAGAGACCCAGTACTTC. Amino acids: CASSLGGTGDGQETQYF.

The rearrangement joins TRBV5-4 to TRBJ1-6, with TRBD1 as a possible D gene (6 bases). The CDR3 covers 14 residues. Trimming took 3 bases from V and 9 from J, leaving 13 bases between them. The germline CDR1 and CDR2 sequences are SGHNT and YYREEE (reference sequence). CDR3 residues: CASSSIQGSSPLHF. CDR3 nucleotide sequence: TGTGCCAGCAGCTCGATCCAGGGGAGTTCACCCCTCCACTTT.